The clone carrying this TCR beta chain was observed a handful of times. Those donating, healthy Caucasian individuals from Russia, were aged about 6 to 95. Each sample had at least 7 million PBMCs isolated. Primers used in a second PCR of roughly 6 to 11 cycles were a sample-barcoded 5' primer and a J-beta primer mix. From each sample, at least 2.5 million paired-end reads containing CDR3 were obtained. Each CDR3 protein gets one entry after TCRdb re-called the 5' RACE reads with MiXCR. Counted here are over 600,000 distinct CDR3 sequences, roughly 21% occurring once; the ten biggest clones make up approximately 3.7%. V was cut by 4 bases and J by 2 bases, with 10 bases left in between. Germline V gives CDR1 LNHNV, CDR2 YYDKDF (reference sequence). The CDR3 is made up of 14 amino acids. The entry originates in a study of blood T cells in healthy people across ages.

The chain combines TRBV15 with TRBJ2-3; D ambiguous. The sequencing input was blood. The clonotype comes from a man in his 70s in good health. The CDR3 spells CATSIDASTDTQYF. CDR3 nucleotides: TGTGCCACCAGCATCGACGCGTCCACAGATACGCAGTATTTT. The whole variable domain, remainder taken from reference TRBV15 and TRBJ2-3, is DAMVIQNPRYQVTQFGKPVTLSCSQTLNHNVMYWYQQKSSQAPKLLFHYYDKDFNNEADTPDNFQSRRPNTSFCFLDIRSPGLGDTAMYLCATSIDASTDTQYFGPGTRLTVL.